Listed below are T cell receptor beta chains from one sample, sequenced in a study of blood T cell repertoires in COVID-19. Assay used: immunoSEQ multiplex PCR; TCRdb lists only in-frame clones, some missing. The table shows around 55,000 clones, with 80% to 90% occurring only once. Sequencing input: peripheral blood. The receptors stem from a middle-aged man with COVID-19, enrolled during active disease. Both conserved end residues are part of each CDR3. A D gene is named only where the DNA matches it firmly. Clone size, where shown, is once, few, many, or a class for clones that have expanded.

j_call d_call clone_size v_call cdr3_nt cdr3_aa
TRBJ1-3 - - TRBV5-1 TGCGCCAGCAGCTACCTGGGCGGGAGCTCTGGAAACACCATATATTTT CASSYLGGSSGNTIYF
TRBJ2-7 TRBD1 - TRBV28 TGTGCCAGCAGTTTGGGGACAGAAAGGCAGTACTTC CASSLGTERQYF
TRBJ2-2 - - TRBV19 TGTGCCAGTAGTATTGGTTCAGGGACCGGGGAGCTGTTTTTT CASSIGSGTGELFF
TRBJ2-7 - - TRBV6-2/TRBV6-3 TGTGCCAGCAGTTACCGGTCCTACGAGCAGTACTTC CASSYRSYEQYF
TRBJ2-6 TRBD1 - TRBV5-4 TGTGCCAGCAGCCGGCCAGGGGGCGCCGGGGCCAACGTCCTGACTTTC CASSRPGGAGANVLTF
TRBJ1-2 TRBD1 - TRBV18 TGTGCCAGCTCACAACAGGGGAACTATGGCTACACCTTC CASSQQGNYGYTF
TRBJ2-2 TRBD2 - TRBV10-3 TGTGCCAGCCAACGGGAGGTAGGGACCGGGGAGCTGTTTTTT CASQREVGTGELFF
TRBJ2-5 TRBD2 few TRBV19 TGTGCCAGTAGTATATCAGCGGGAGGGATAGGGGAGACCCAGTACTTC CASSISAGGIGETQYF
TRBJ2-1 - - TRBV12-3/TRBV12-4 TGTGCCAGCAGTCTCACCAGGGGTGAGCAGTTCTTC CASSLTRGEQFF
TRBJ2-2 - - TRBV7-6 TGTGCCAGCAGCCCTAGCAGCGGAGACCACTTCACCGGGGAGCTGTTTTTT CASSPSSGDHFTGELFF
TRBJ1-2 - - TRBV5-5 TGTGCCAGCAGCTTCGAGGGTGGCTATGGCTACACCTTC CASSFEGGYGYTF
TRBJ2-3 - - TRBV9 TGTGCCAGCAGAGCGGGCACAGATACGCAGTATTTT CASRAGTDTQYF
TRBJ2-5 - - TRBV2 TGTGCCAGCAGTGATCGAGATGAGACCCAGTACTTC CASSDRDETQYF
TRBJ1-1 - - TRBV30 TGTGCCTGGACGGCAGGGGTAGGCACTGAAGCTTTCTTT CAWTAGVGTEAFF
TRBJ1-6 - once TRBV2 TGTGCCAGCAGTGCCTTCCCTGGGCTCCCCCTCCACTTT CASSAFPGLPLHF
TRBJ1-6 - - TRBV6-1 TGTGCCAGCAGTGAAACCCCGGGGTATAATTCACCCCTCCACTTT CASSETPGYNSPLHF